The sample holds one count of the clone carrying this T cell receptor (beta chain). The germline CDR1 and CDR2 sequences are SEHNR and FQNEAQ (reference sequence). Germline trimming cut 3 bases from V and 2 bases from J; bases unmatched to any gene: 9. The CDR3 has 18 amino acids. This sample was included in a study of blood T cell repertoires in COVID-19. Study overall: T cells, B-cell-depleted T cells, or PBMCs provided the cDNA or gDNA that served as material.

In the original analysis: Amplification of reference gene primers provided the estimated nucleated cell counts. Sequencing used immunoSEQ multiplex PCR; TCRdb keeps in-frame clones, though not all of them. Clone size and the V and J calls come from that table; the DNA yielded D and trimming. The table lists roughly 130,000 clones, roughly nine tenths of them singletons. The sample consisted of peripheral blood. The chain is built from TRBV7-9 and TRBJ1-3; 11 bases are shared with TRBD1. The TCR sequence derives from a man in his 60s with COVID-19, enrolled during active disease. The chain's CDR3 is CASSLKRDRGTTGNTIYF. DNA for the CDR3: TGTGCCAGCAGCTTGAAGCGGGACAGGGGGACAACTGGAAACACCATATATTTT.